Reported below is one T cell receptor beta chain. The clone's antigen remains unknown. No clone much larger than this one lies a single base away; base qualities are absent. The treatment or condition label, as the study defines it: in vitro stimulation with specific CMV peptide epitopes to enrich CMV-specific T cells. The sample originates from a study of T cell repertoires in cytomegalovirus infection (dated by TCRdb to the late 2010s). About the investigation overall: Recently identified HLA-C-restricted CMV epitopes, whose presentation resists viral immunomodulation, were targeted by peptide stimulations together with well-studied HLA-B-restricted epitopes. The HLA type of each donor mattered for the analysis, because public TCR beta signatures pointed to carriage of CMV infection along with the matching HLA type. On the study overall, not on this receptor specifically: The ex vivo response was dominated by HLA-C-restricted CMV-specific TCR beta clonotypes, which also provided the single most frequent clonotype in two of eight donors. In both this cohort and an independent approximately 370-donor cohort, the cumulative frequency of public TCR beta family members distinguished carriers of CMV infection plus the relevant HLA type.

The instrument given in TCRdb is Illumina HiSeq 1500. In TCRdb, the public reads were trimmed at Q25 with fastp and aligned with MiXCR, with productive beta chains retained. Records with the same CDR3 protein are collapsed into one entry carrying the most frequent genes and DNA. This sample holds approximately 110,000 distinct CDR3 sequences; 30% to 35% were observed only once. Jointly, the top ten make up more than 35% of the sample. Germline trimming amounts to 3 bases on V and 6 bases on J, with 2 as the count of junction bases outside the gene matches. Reading the germline V gene gives CDR1 MDHEN and CDR2 SYDVKM. The CDR3 covers 12 residues, taking in both the cysteine and the phenylalanine. Only the CDR3 portion is preserved as DNA: 36 bases, with reading frame beginning at the first base.

The receptor's source is a human donor in good health (CMV status not recorded). Some clones in this sample may be carry-over from other donors' samples. The sample in question was CD8+ T cells from cultured PBMCs, obtained from culture after CMV antigen stimulation. The sequence is built from TRBV28 and TRBJ2-7; 7 central bases correspond to TRBD2. CDR3 sequence: CASSFWGGEQYF. The DNA reads TGTGCCAGCAGTTTTTGGGGGGGCGAGCAGTACTTC.